These T cell receptor beta chains were read from a single sample in a study of regulatory T cells in long-lasting Graves disease. MiXCR, applied by TCRdb to the multiplex PCR reads, yields one record per CDR3 protein. The sample records 600,000 to 650,000 distinct CDR3 sequences, under 20% being singletons. Separately, the same data were catalogued under a study of T cells in Graves' hyperthyroidism and ophthalmopathy.

Sample: peripheral blood mononuclear cells (PBMCs), taken at new diagnosis, from a patient treated with antithyroid drugs. These receptors were taken from a woman under 40 with Graves disease. Each CDR3 is given with its conserved first and last residue. A D gene is named only where the DNA matches it firmly. Only some rows state a clone size, as once, few, many or a class for expanded clones.

V	J	size	D	DNA	CDR3
TRBV20-1	TRBJ2-5	many	TRBD2	TGCAGTGCTAGCGGGAGGAGTCTGGAGACCCAGTACTTC	CSASGRSLETQYF
TRBV6-1	TRBJ1-2	many	-	TGTGCCGTAAGGGTGGGCGACTATGGCTACACCTTC	CAVRVGDYGYTF
TRBV27	TRBJ2-1	many	TRBD2	TGTGCCAGCAGTCCCACAAGCGGGAGGAACAATGAGCAGTTCTTC	CASSPTSGRNNEQFF
TRBV20-1	TRBJ2-7	-	-	TGCAGTGCTAGCTATTCTGGGCAGTACTTC	CSASYSGQYF
TRBV7-9	TRBJ2-1	few	-	TGTGCCAGCAGCTCAACTAGGGGGGAGCAGTTCTTC	CASSSTRGEQFF
TRBV2	TRBJ2-1	-	-	TGTGCCAGCAGTGAACGAAGGGCCCCCCATGAGCAGTTCTTC	CASSERRAPHEQFF
TRBV10-1	TRBJ1-2	many	TRBD1	TGCGCCAGCAGTGATTCCCCCCCAGGACAGGGGAATGGCTACACCTTC	CASSDSPPGQGNGYTF
TRBV19	TRBJ1-2	few	-	TGTGCCAGTAGTCCGGCCAGGGGAGGGAGCTACACCTTC	CASSPARGGSYTF
TRBV6-2/TRBV6-3	TRBJ1-5	many	-	TGTGCCAGCAGTTACCTTAGCAGGGTCAGCAATCAGCCCCAGCATTTT	CASSYLSRVSNQPQHF
TRBV11-2	TRBJ2-2	-	-	TGTGCCAGCAGCTTACAGGCACTTGGGGCAGGGATATACACCGGGGAGCTGTTTTTT	CASSLQALGAGIYTGELFF
TRBV24-1	TRBJ2-5	few	-	TGTGCCACCAGGTGGGGGAAGAGACGAATGGTGACCCAAGAGACCCAGTACTTC	CATRWGKRRMVTQETQYF
TRBV5-1	TRBJ1-4	few	-	TGCGCCAGCAGCTTGGCGGCAACCACAACCGAAAAACTGTTTTTT	CASSLAATTTEKLFF
TRBV5-6	TRBJ1-5	few	-	TGTGCCAGCAGCTTTCGAGGACTCCAGCTCGATCAGCCCCAGCATTTT	CASSFRGLQLDQPQHF
TRBV12-3/TRBV12-4	TRBJ1-1	many	-	TGTGCCAGCAGTTTCAATGATCACGGGAATTTGAACACTGAAGCTTTCTTT	CASSFNDHGNLNTEAFF
TRBV2	TRBJ1-5	many	-	TGTGCCAGCAGTGACGGTAGGGACCCGAGTCAGCCCCAGCATTTT	CASSDGRDPSQPQHF
TRBV14	TRBJ1-4	-	TRBD1	TGTGCCAGCAGCCGAACGGCAAGGGGGCAACGGAATGAAAAACTGTTTTTT	CASSRTARGQRNEKLFF
TRBV7-9	TRBJ2-5	few	-	TGTGCCAGCAGCCAACAGGGAGCCCAAGAGACCCAGTACTTC	CASSQQGAQETQYF
TRBV5-1	TRBJ2-1	many	TRBD2	TGCGCCAGCAGTTTCTACCCCGGGACTAGCGGGAGTGATGAGCAGTTCTTC	CASSFYPGTSGSDEQFF
TRBV13	TRBJ2-7	-	TRBD1	TGTGCCAGCAGCTGGATACTAGGGGGCAGGCCCTACGAGCAGTACTTC	CASSWILGGRPYEQYF
TRBV11-2	TRBJ2-7	many	-	TGTGCCAGCAGCCGACTGGACAATTCCGAGCAGTACTTC	CASSRLDNSEQYF
TRBV27	TRBJ1-5	few	-	TGTGCCAGCAGTCTGGGACGGGGGGACTATCAGCCCCAGCATTTT	CASSLGRGDYQPQHF
TRBV6-2/TRBV6-3	TRBJ1-2	many	-	TGTGCCAGCGAAACCTACGGTAGCAGAAGTAACTATGGCTACACCTTC	CASETYGSRSNYGYTF
TRBV20-1	TRBJ2-5	few	-	TGCAGTGCTCCGCTTCCGGAGACCCAGTACTTC	CSAPLPETQYF
TRBV5-1	TRBJ2-1	many	-	TGCGCCAGCAGCCTCATGGGGTCTATCGGCGGTGAGCAGTTCTTC	CASSLMGSIGGEQFF
TRBV20-1	TRBJ2-7	few	-	TGCAGTGCTAAACTAGCCCACGAGCAGTACTTC	CSAKLAHEQYF
TRBV29-1	TRBJ2-1	once	-	TGCAGCGTTGAAGAGCTGGGCCTGAACAATGAGCAGTTCTTC	CSVEELGLNNEQFF
TRBV27	TRBJ2-1	few	-	TGTGCCAGCAGTTCTCCAATGAGGGGGTTCGATGAGCAGTTCTTC	CASSSPMRGFDEQFF
TRBV7-8	TRBJ1-3	many	TRBD1	TGTGCCAGCAGCGTCACCGGGACAGCGAGCTCTGGAAACACCATATATTTT	CASSVTGTASSGNTIYF
TRBV11-3	TRBJ2-1	few	TRBD2	TGTGCCAGCAGCTCAAATTGGGGACTAGCGGGGAACCATGAGCAGTTCTTC	CASSSNWGLAGNHEQFF
TRBV20-1	TRBJ2-2	few	-	TGCAGTTCGACAGGACTAACCGGGGAGCTGTTTTTT	CSSTGLTGELFF
TRBV19	TRBJ2-1	few	-	TGTGCCAGTAGTATAGGGGTTAGCAGCTCCTACAATGAGCAGTTCTTC	CASSIGVSSSYNEQFF
TRBV6-2/TRBV6-3	TRBJ2-5	few	TRBD2	TGTGCCAGCAAGAGGGGGGGGGCTAGCGGGGAAGAGACCCAGTACTTC	CASKRGGASGEETQYF
TRBV7-9	TRBJ2-1	few	TRBD2	TGTGCCAGCAGCGCCTCGACAGGGCTAGCGGGAGGCAACAATGAGCAGTTCTTC	CASSASTGLAGGNNEQFF
TRBV6-1	TRBJ1-2	few	-	TGTGCCAGCAGTCGAGCTACGGGGGCGGGGGAAAGTTTGGATGGCTACACCTTC	CASSRATGAGESLDGYTF
TRBV12-3/TRBV12-4	TRBJ1-2	many	-	TGTGCCAGCAGAAAATCGGACACATACTATGGCTACACCTTC	CASRKSDTYYGYTF
TRBV20-1	TRBJ2-3	few	-	TGCAGTGCTAGAGGATCATCTACTAGCACAGATACGCAGTATTTT	CSARGSSTSTDTQYF
TRBV3-1	TRBJ2-1	-	-	TGTGCCAGCACCAACAGGGTCTACAATGAGCAGTTCTTC	CASTNRVYNEQFF
TRBV6-5	TRBJ1-2	many	-	TGTGCCAGCAGTTACTCGAAGGCCCGTGGGAGGGGCTATGGCTACACCTTC	CASSYSKARGRGYGYTF
TRBV28	TRBJ1-5	many	-	TGTGCCAGCATTAGGGAGCGCGGTCAGCCCCAGCATTTT	CASIRERGQPQHF
TRBV2	TRBJ1-5	many	-	TGTGCCAGCAGTGAATTGGACCTCTCCGATCAGCCCCAGCATTTT	CASSELDLSDQPQHF
TRBV7-2	TRBJ2-5	-	TRBD2	TGTGCCAGCAGCCTCGACGGGCTAGCGGGAGGGTTTGGCGACGAGACCCAGTACTTC	CASSLDGLAGGFGDETQYF
TRBV14	TRBJ2-1	-	-	TGTGCCAGCAGCCGTCGGAGCTCCTACAATGAGCAGTTCTTC	CASSRRSSYNEQFF
TRBV3-1	TRBJ2-7	-	-	TGTGCCAGCATCCAAGATCCCAGCAGCTACGAGCAGTACTTC	CASIQDPSSYEQYF
TRBV7-9	TRBJ2-1	few	TRBD2	TGTGCCAGCAGCTTATTAGTAGCGGGCTACAATGAGCAGTTCTTC	CASSLLVAGYNEQFF
TRBV7-3	TRBJ2-5	many	TRBD2	TGTGCCAGCAGCCCCCGTAGCGGGAGGGCCTCGATGGAGACCCAGTACTTC	CASSPRSGRASMETQYF
TRBV5-1	TRBJ1-6	-	TRBD1	TGCGCCAGCAGCACGGGACAGTATCATTCACCCCTCCACTTT	CASSTGQYHSPLHF
TRBV10-3	TRBJ2-7	-	TRBD1	TGTGCCATCAGTTCCGGGACAGGATCCTACGAGCAGTACTTC	CAISSGTGSYEQYF
TRBV7-3	TRBJ2-3	many	-	TGTGCCAGCAGTCCCAGGGGGGGGGCCATCCCAGATACGCAGTATTTT	CASSPRGGAIPDTQYF
TRBV28	TRBJ2-1	few	-	TGTGCCAGCAGTTTTCGGGTGGAGCAGTTCTTC	CASSFRVEQFF